The TCR beta chain described here comes from a study of cytomegalovirus exposure and HLA in healthy donors. Whole-study results and caveats: Later analysis showed most CMV-associated TCR beta chains appearing HLA-restricted. An analysis that was carried out later associated fewer than 20,000 TCR beta sequences with HLA alleles at 0.05 false discovery rate. Cytomegalovirus status was reportedly diagnosed by the classifier with high specificity and sensitivity.

It was with 60 Vbeta and 13 Jbeta primers that the PCR ran. Profiling relied on immunoSEQ multiplex PCR, and the TCRdb table lists in-frame clones only, not all of them. The sample records some 180,000 clones, 70% to 80% being singletons. This clone was seen a handful of times. The antigen is not known. This CDR3 has 17 amino acids. These donors, healthy bone marrow donors, were studied. The receptor comes from a male donor in good health and CMV-seronegative. Specimen: PBMCs. The V and J genes are TRBV12-1 and TRBJ1-3. TRBV12-1 is classified as a pseudogene. The CDR3 region has the DNA TGTGCCAGCAGCTTTGCCTCCCCGGGGGTTTCGGGAAACACCATATATTTT. It is translated as CASSFASPGVSGNTIYF.